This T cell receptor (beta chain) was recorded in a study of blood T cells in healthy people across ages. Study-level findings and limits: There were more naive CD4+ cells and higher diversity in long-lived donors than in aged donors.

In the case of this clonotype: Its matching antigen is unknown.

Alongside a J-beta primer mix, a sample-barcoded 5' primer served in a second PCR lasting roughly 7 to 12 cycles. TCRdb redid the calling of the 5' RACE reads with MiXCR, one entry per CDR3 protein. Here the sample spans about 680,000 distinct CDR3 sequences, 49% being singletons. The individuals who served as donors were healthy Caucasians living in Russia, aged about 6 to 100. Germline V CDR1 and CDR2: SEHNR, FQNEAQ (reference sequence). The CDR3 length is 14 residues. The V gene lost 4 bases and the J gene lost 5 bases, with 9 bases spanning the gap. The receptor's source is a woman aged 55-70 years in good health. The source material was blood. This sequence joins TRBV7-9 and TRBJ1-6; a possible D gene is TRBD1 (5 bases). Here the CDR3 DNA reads TGTGCCAGCAGCTCTCGACAGAATAATTCACCCCTCCACTTT. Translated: CASSSRQNNSPLHF. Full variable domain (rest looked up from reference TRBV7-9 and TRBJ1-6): DTGVSQNPRHKITKRGQNVTFRCDPISEHNRLYWYRQTLGQGPEFLTYFQNEAQLEKSRLLSDRFSAERPKGSFSTLEIQRTEQGDSAMYLCASSSRQNNSPLHFGNGTRLTVT.